What follows is one TCR beta chain and its context. What it binds is unknown. The sample comes from a study of OX40 agonist ivuxolimab in advanced cancers. Study at large: At 0.01 to 10 mg/kg, ivuxolimab was administered intravenously to patients every 2 weeks. Having had anti-PD-1, anti-PD-L1 or anti-CTLA-4 therapy before was allowed, and approximately 40% had some. Partial responses were seen in three patients, one with hepatocellular carcinoma and two with cutaneous melanoma. General observations from the study: Low levels of normalized T-cell clonal expansion also appeared in some nonresponders.

The length of the CDR3 is 15 residues. Germline V lookup: CDR1 SGDLS, CDR2 YYNGEE. The junction had 4 bases not matched to a gene; V was cut back by 4 bases and J by 0 bases. Generated by immunoSEQ multiplex PCR, the TCRdb table keeps only in-frame clones and is missing some. The top ten hold around 6.9% of the sample, which has some 74,000 clones, roughly 83% seen once. The J gene is TRBJ2-1, the V gene TRBV9, with 7 bases fitting TRBD1. The starting material was CD4+ or CD8+ T cells sorted from blood, obtained in a trial of the OX40 agonist ivuxolimab. The sequence was obtained from an adult with an advanced solid tumor such as melanoma, head and neck, liver or kidney cancer. CDR3 loop: CASSSQGSSYNEQFF. CDR3 coding DNA: TGTGCCAGCAGCTCACAGGGGAGCTCCTACAATGAGCAGTTCTTC.